A single TCR beta chain is shown here with its context. The data stem from a study of blood T cells in healthy people across ages. In germline, CDR1 is DFQATT, CDR2 SNEGSKA (reference sequence). CDR3 length: 15 amino acids. V lost 6 bases to trimming and J lost 3 bases; unmatched junction nucleotides: 11. Primers used in a second PCR of about 7 to 11 cycles were a sample-barcoded 5' primer and a J-beta primer mix. TCRdb processed the 5' RACE reads anew with MiXCR; each CDR3 protein has one entry. The profile shows around 620,000 distinct CDR3 sequences, 25% to 30% of them singletons. The sequenced sample consisted of blood. V is TRBV20-1 and J is TRBJ2-5; TRBD1 matches 9 bases. The TCR sequence derives from a woman between 65 and 79 years old in good health. In nucleotides, the CDR3 is TGCAGTGCGGAGCCACAGGGGGCACAAGAAGAGACCCAGTACTTC. Encoded protein: CSAEPQGAQEETQYF.